This T cell receptor (beta chain) comes out of a study of shared clonotypes between healthy human individuals. Adult Caucasians living in Nashville, Tennessee made up all of the donors. The CDR3 spans 11 residues. The V gene's germline CDR1 is GTSNPN and CDR2 SVGIG (reference sequence). Trimming pared 8 bases from V and 1 base from J, leaving 8 bases between. Using immunoSEQ multiplex PCR, the repertoire was profiled, and TCRdb retains in-frame clones only, with some absent. This sample has 1.6 million or so clones, with approximately 96% found just once. The rearrangement joins TRBV30 to TRBJ1-1; D is perhaps TRBD1 (5 bases). Material for sequencing was naive CD4+ T cells sorted from blood. The subset was: CD45RA+ positively selected. The source of this sequence is a man under 40 in good health. CDR3 sequence reads: CAQTANTEAFF. The CDR3 nucleotides read TGTGCCCAGACAGCGAACACTGAAGCTTTCTTT.